These T cell receptor beta chains were read from a single sample in a study of blood T cell repertoires in COVID-19. Measured with immunoSEQ multiplex PCR; TCRdb has only the in-frame clones, and not every one. The sample lists approximately 300,000 clones, over 80% seen once, with roughly 3.7% in the top ten. The sample consisted of peripheral blood. These receptors originate from a woman between 40 and 55 years old with acute or convalescent COVID-19. Each CDR3 is given with its conserved first and last residue. Each record gives: V gene, clone size, J gene, D gene, CDR3 length, CDR3 DNA, CDR3 protein. D genes are given only for firm matches. The size field is filled for only some rows; it gives once, few, many or a size class.

>TRBV7-2|once|TRBJ2-3|.|15
TGTGCCAGCAGCTTAGACAGGGCTGGCACAGATACGCAGTATTTT
CASSLDRAGTDTQYF
>TRBV5-1|.|TRBJ2-3|.|15
TGCGCCAGCAGCCAGTCGGGGAGAAGCACAGATACGCAGTATTTT
CASSQSGRSTDTQYF
>TRBV19|.|TRBJ1-5|.|15
TGTGCCAGTAGAGAGGGCGGGCAGCTCAATCAGCCCCAGCATTTT
CASREGGQLNQPQHF
>TRBV28|.|TRBJ1-1|.|14
TGTGCCAGCAGTTTAGCAGGGGAAGACACTGAAGCTTTCTTT
CASSLAGEDTEAFF
>TRBV6-5|.|TRBJ1-1|.|14
TGTGCTACGACCCTCAGGGCTTTTGACACTGAAGCTTTCTTT
CATTLRAFDTEAFF
>TRBV5-4|.|TRBJ1-2|TRBD1|14
TGTGCCAGCAGTATACAGGGGGCGTTGACTGGCTACACCTTC
CASSIQGALTGYTF
>TRBV6-4|.|TRBJ1-2|.|15
TGTGCCAGCAGTCAAGGGGCTGGATTTAACTATGGCTACACCTTC
CASSQGAGFNYGYTF
>TRBV11-2|.|TRBJ1-6|TRBD1|15
TGTGCCAGCAGTACGGGGACAGGGAGAGATTCACCCCTCCACTTT
CASSTGTGRDSPLHF
>TRBV15|.|TRBJ1-3|.|18
TGTGCCACCAGCAGAGATTTCGGGGGAACGTCCTCTGGAAACACCATATATTTT
CATSRDFGGTSSGNTIYF
>TRBV2|.|TRBJ1-5|.|15
TGTGCCAGCAGTCTCTTTTACAGCCTCAATCAGCCCCAGCATTTT
CASSLFYSLNQPQHF
>TRBV5-1|few|TRBJ2-3|TRBD2|17
TGCGCCAGCAGCTTGGCGGGACTAGCGGGGGGGCTTAATACGCAGTATTTT
CASSLAGLAGGLNTQYF
>TRBV4-1|.|TRBJ1-3|TRBD1|16
TGCGCCAGCAGCCCCTATACAGGGGACACTGGAAACACCATATATTTT
CASSPYTGDTGNTIYF
>TRBV6-2/TRBV6-3|few|TRBJ2-3|.|14
TGTGCCAGCAGTTATCAGGGTGTGACAGATACGCAGTATTTT
CASSYQGVTDTQYF
>TRBV6-6|once|TRBJ1-2|.|13
TGTGCCAGCAGTTACTATCAGGGGTGGGGCTACACCTTC
CASSYYQGWGYTF
>TRBV6-4|.|TRBJ1-5|.|14
TGTGCCAGCAGCAACGAGGAGGGCAGTCAGCCCCAGCATTTT
CASSNEEGSQPQHF